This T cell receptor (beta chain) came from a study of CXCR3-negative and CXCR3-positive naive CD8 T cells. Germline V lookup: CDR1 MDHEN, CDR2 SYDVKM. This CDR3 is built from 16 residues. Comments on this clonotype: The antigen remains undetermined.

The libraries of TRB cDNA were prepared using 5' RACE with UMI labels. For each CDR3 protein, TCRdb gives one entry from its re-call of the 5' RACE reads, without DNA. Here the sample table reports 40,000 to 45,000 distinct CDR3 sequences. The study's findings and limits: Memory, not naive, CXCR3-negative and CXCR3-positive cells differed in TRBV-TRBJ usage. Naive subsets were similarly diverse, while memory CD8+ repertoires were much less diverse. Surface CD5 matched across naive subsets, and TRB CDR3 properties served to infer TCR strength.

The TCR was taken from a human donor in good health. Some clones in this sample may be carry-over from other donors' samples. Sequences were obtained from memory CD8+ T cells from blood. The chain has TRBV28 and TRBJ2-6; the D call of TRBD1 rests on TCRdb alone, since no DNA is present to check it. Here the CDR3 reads CASSPGTPSGANVLTF.